Listed here is a single TCR beta chain. Its cognate antigen is unknown. This entry belongs to a study of cytomegalovirus exposure and HLA in healthy donors. Whole-study context: The study's early data release held around 85 million unique TCRs from HLA-typed donors. Study results and limitations: The study flagged some 180 TCR beta chains as cytomegalovirus-associated. Available immune exposure information was restricted to CMV serostatus only.

The PCR made use of 60 Vbeta and 13 Jbeta primers. The data were produced by immunoSEQ multiplex PCR, yet TCRdb's version contains in-frame clones alone and is incomplete. The table records approximately 120,000 clones, around 84% of them present only once. Material: PBMCs. This TCR derives from a woman in her thirties or forties in good health and CMV-seronegative.

CDR3 in DNA: TGCGCCAGTACGAACGAGCGATCCTACGAGCAGTACTTC. It translates to CASTNERSYEQYF. V usage is TRBV5-1 and J usage is TRBJ2-7; D gene unclear. The CDR3 contains 13 residues. Germline-derived CDR1 and CDR2 are SGHRS and YFSETQ. With 8 bases removed from V and 1 base from J, the gap between germline ends came to 13 bases.